These 25 T cell receptor beta chains share one sample of origin, sequenced in a study of cytomegalovirus exposure and HLA in healthy donors. Vbeta (60) and Jbeta (13) primers were used in the PCR. The method was immunoSEQ multiplex PCR; TCRdb's version includes in-frame clones alone and lacks a portion of them. The sample records 140,000 to 150,000 clones, about 72% being singletons. The sequencing input was PBMCs. The source of these receptors is a man between 35 and 55 years old in good health and CMV-seronegative.

The rearrangement uses TRBV7-9 and TRBJ1-4, with D unresolved. The CDR3 extends over 14 amino acids. The germline V and J ends were trimmed by 2 bases and 8 bases, with 12 bases remaining between them. The V gene's germline CDR1 is SEHNR and CDR2 FQNEAQ (reference sequence). The chain's CDR3 is CASSLMLGVEKLFF. The CDR3 nucleotides read TGTGCCAGCAGCTTAATGCTGGGAGTAGAAAAACTGTTTTTT.

V usage is TRBV2 and J usage is TRBJ1-6; D possibly corresponds to TRBD1 (6 bases). The CDR3 sequence is 18 residues long. Germline CDR1 SNHLY, CDR2 FYNNEI. With 3 bases removed from V and 2 bases from J, the gap between germline ends came to 17 bases. The CDR3 region has the DNA TGTGCCAGCAGTGACAGGGGTCCCCCTCCCCCCTATAATTCACCCCTCCACTTT. It yields the protein CASSDRGPPPPYNSPLHF. Filled out from reference TRBV2 and TRBJ1-6, the complete variable domain reads EPEVTQTPSHQVTQMGQEVILRCVPISNHLYFYWYRQILGQKVEFLVSFYNNEISEKSEIFDDQFSVERPDGSNFTLKIRSTKLEDSAMYFCASSDRGPPPPYNSPLHFGNGTRLTVT.

This chain joins TRBV5-4 and TRBJ1-6, with 10 bases that match TRBD1. Germline CDR1 and CDR2: SGHNT and YYREEE (reference sequence). After removal of 4 bases from V and 7 bases from J, the junction contained 2 bases not matched to a gene. This CDR3 has 14 residues. CDR3 coding DNA: TGTGCCAGCAGCACGGGACAGGGGAATTCACCCCTCCACTTT. This encodes CASSTGQGNSPLHF.

This sequence joins TRBV9 and TRBJ2-1; D perhaps matches TRBD2 (6 bases). Between the trimmed V and J ends, which lost 3 bases and 4 bases, there was a span of 11 bases. The CDR3 consists of 14 residues. The V gene's germline CDR1 is SGDLS and CDR2 YYNGEE. The CDR3 sequence: CASSAGTRYNEQFF. In DNA form, the CDR3 reads TGTGCCAGCAGCGCCGGGACTCGGTACAATGAGCAGTTCTTC.

This clone came up once. The chain has TRBV5-4 and TRBJ1-4, with 12 bases that match TRBD1. The J segment lost 4 bases and the V segment lost 4 bases, leaving 11 bases of the junction unmatched. The CDR3 runs to 18 residues. Germline V lookup: CDR1 SGHNT, CDR2 YYREEE (reference sequence). CDR3 amino acids: CASSASGTGGLSNEKLFF. CDR3 DNA: TGTGCCAGCAGCGCCTCCGGGACAGGGGGCTTAAGTAATGAAAAACTGTTTTTT.

This clone appeared a few times. The J gene is TRBJ1-1, the V gene TRBV18, with D possibly TRBD1 on 6 matching bases. Trimming took 2 bases from V and 6 from J, leaving 19 bases between them. This CDR3 region has 16 residues. Germline V gene sequence: CDR1 KGHSH, CDR2 LQKENI. CDR3 amino acids: CASSPYQAGGGSEAFF. CDR3 nucleotides: TGTGCCAGCTCACCATACCAGGCGGGGGGCGGCTCTGAAGCTTTCTTT.

The chain employs TRBV5-4 and TRBJ2-1; D ambiguous. The CDR3 covers 14 residues. Deletions cut 1 base from V and 9 bases from J, with 14 bases between. Germline CDR1 is SGHNT and CDR2 is YYREEE (reference sequence). CDR3 nucleotides: TGTGCCAGCAGCTTGTCTGCCCCGGTCGCTGAGCAGTTCTTC. This encodes CASSLSAPVAEQFF.

This chain joins TRBV29-1 and TRBJ1-2, with 11 positions matching TRBD1. CDR1 and CDR2 from the germline V gene are SQVTM and ANQGSEA. The trim removed 0 bases at V and 8 bases at J, leaving 17 bases unmatched. The CDR3 totals 18 residues. CDR3 DNA sequence: TGCAGCGTTGAAGATCCTCAAGCCTTCGGACAGGGGGCAAGAGGCTACACCTTC. Translated, it gives CSVEDPQAFGQGARGYTF.

This chain links TRBV5-1 with TRBJ1-2; D gene unclear. The CDR3 loop spans 14 amino acids. Trimming cost V 4 bases and J 5 bases, with 15 bases left between them. Looked up from germline, CDR1 is SGHRS and CDR2 is YFSETQ. CDR3 protein: CASSLDGEPYGYTF. In nucleotides, the CDR3 is TGCGCCAGCAGCCTGGACGGGGAGCCGTATGGCTACACCTTC.

This clone was detected a few times. The chain links TRBV10-2 to TRBJ2-7; 9 bases agree with TRBD1. J lost 4 bases, V lost 5 bases, and 9 bases had no gene match. The germline CDR1 and CDR2 sequences are WSHSY and SAAADI. The CDR3 length is 15 residues. The CDR3 DNA reads TGCGCCAGCAGTCTCCCCGGGACAGGGCTGTACGAGCAGTACTTC. It is translated as CASSLPGTGLYEQYF.

This sequence joins TRBV2 and TRBJ1-5; 9 bases are shared with TRBD1. CDR1 is SNHLY and CDR2 is FYNNEI in the germline V gene. The J segment lost 6 bases and the V segment lost 4 bases, leaving 10 bases of the junction unmatched. The CDR3 sequence is 16 residues long. The CDR3 spells CASSGQQGASGQPQHF. CDR3 DNA sequence: TGTGCCAGCAGTGGACAACAGGGGGCAAGTGGTCAGCCCCAGCATTTT.

The J gene is TRBJ1-1, the V gene TRBV6-6; 7 bases match TRBD1. This CDR3 has 15 residues. Germline V gene lookup returns CDR1 MNHNY and CDR2 SVGAGI (reference sequence). Germline trimming cut 4 bases from V and 1 base from J; bases unmatched to any gene: 6. CDR3 nucleotides: TGTGCCAGCAGTTGGATGACAGGGCAGAACACTGAAGCTTTCTTT. This codes for CASSWMTGQNTEAFF.

The chain is built from TRBV7-9 and TRBJ2-1; 9 positions agree with TRBD2. The germline CDR1 and CDR2 sequences are SEHNR and FQNEAQ (reference sequence). J gave up 5 bases and V 2 bases, and 10 bases lay outside the gene matches. There are 17 residues in the CDR3. As DNA, the CDR3 is TGTGCCAGCAGCTTACGATCAGGCGGGAGGGTGAACAATGAGCAGTTCTTC. As protein: CASSLRSGGRVNNEQFF.

V gene TRBV4-3 combines with J gene TRBJ2-7; no firm D call. The CDR3 loop spans 14 amino acids. Trimming stripped 1 base from V and 0 bases from J, with 7 bases between. Per the germline V gene, CDR1 is LGHNA and CDR2 is YSLEER. The CDR3 loop is CASSQALGSYEQYF. DNA for the CDR3: TGCGCCAGCAGCCAAGCTCTCGGCTCCTACGAGCAGTACTTC.

CDR3 in DNA: TGTGCCAGCAGTTATAGCCACCGGGCGGGGGCCGGGGAGCTGTTTTTT. It is translated as CASSYSHRAGAGELFF. The gene calls are TRBV6-5 and TRBJ2-2; the match to TRBD2 covers 7 bases. Germline V CDR1 and CDR2: MNHEY, SVGAGI. The CDR3 extends over 16 amino acids. V lost 3 bases to trimming and J lost 6 bases; unmatched junction nucleotides: 10.

This sequence joins TRBV9 and TRBJ1-2, with a possible D match to TRBD1 (5 bases). The CDR3 loop spans 15 amino acids. V was pared by 0 bases and J by 2 bases, with 11 bases between. Germline values: CDR1 SGDLS, CDR2 YYNGEE. CDR3 residues: CASSVAGGGNYGYTF. CDR3 bases: TGTGCCAGCAGCGTAGCGGGGGGGGGAAACTATGGCTACACCTTC.

CDR3 region: CASSLRGSGYTF. CDR3 nucleotides: TGTGCCAGCAGTTTACGGGGAAGCGGCTACACCTTC. V is TRBV25-1 and J is TRBJ1-2; D not certain. Trimming pared 5 bases from V and 8 bases from J, leaving 12 bases between. Germline lookup yields CDR1 MGHDK and CDR2 SYGVNS. The CDR3 is made up of 12 amino acids.

The chain recombines TRBV30 with TRBJ2-3; 9 bases are a match to TRBD2. The CDR3 contains 17 residues. CDR1 is GTSNPN, CDR2 SVGIG, per germline (reference sequence). The junction had 13 bases not matched to a gene; V was cut back by 2 bases and J by 4 bases. The CDR3 DNA sequence: TGTGCCTGGAGTAAAGACCCCAGCGGGAGGTGGTCAGATACGCAGTATTTT. Translation gives CAWSKDPSGRWSDTQYF. The whole variable domain, filled in from reference TRBV30 and TRBJ2-3, reads SQTIHQWPATLVQPVGSPLSLECTVEGTSNPNLYWYRQAAGRGLQLLFYSVGIGQISSEVPQNLSASRPQDRQFILSSKKLLLSDSGFYLCAWSKDPSGRWSDTQYFGPGTRLTVL.

This clone has a single count. This chain's CDR3 is CASSYGQGGGYTF. CDR3 bases: TGTGCCAGCAGCTACGGACAGGGAGGTGGCTACACCTTC. The gene calls are TRBV7-3 and TRBJ1-2; the match to TRBD1 covers 8 bases. There are 13 residues in the CDR3. V dropped 4 bases and J dropped 7; count of bases not matched to a gene: 5. From germline, CDR1 is SGHTA and CDR2 FQGTGA. The full variable domain, with the rest looked up from reference TRBV7-3 and TRBJ1-2, is GAGVSQTPSNKVTEKGKYVELRCDPISGHTALYWYRQSLGQGPEFLIYFQGTGAADDSGLPNDRFFAVRPEGSVSTLKIQRTERGDSAVYLCASSYGQGGGYTFGSGTRLTVV.

The gene calls are TRBV6-5 and TRBJ2-7; 11 bases fit TRBD2. The V and J ends lost 6 bases and 1 base, in that order; junction bases with no gene match: 5. Germline V CDR1 and CDR2: MNHEY, SVGAGI. The CDR3 is 15 amino acids. The CDR3 coding sequence is TGTGCCAGCAGGCGCGGACTAGCGGGTTCCTACGAGCAGTACTTC. Its protein is CASRRGLAGSYEQYF.

The rearrangement links TRBV27 to TRBJ2-7, with 9 bases that match TRBD1. This CDR3 is built from 14 residues. J gave up 5 bases and V 6 bases, and 8 bases lay outside the gene matches. Looked up from germline, CDR1 is MNHEY and CDR2 is SMNVEV (reference sequence). CDR3 nucleotides: TGTGCCAGCAGCACCGGGACAGGGCTCGACGAGCAGTACTTC. Residues: CASSTGTGLDEQYF.

The V call is TRBV4-3, the J call TRBJ1-1; weak D call: TRBD1 (5 bases). CDR3 length: 14 residues. The V end was cut by 0 bases, the J end by 10 bases, with 15 bases between. Looked up from germline, CDR1 is LGHNA and CDR2 is YSLEER. The CDR3 sequence is CASSQETGRGVAFF. The CDR3 DNA is TGCGCCAGCAGCCAAGAAACAGGACGTGGGGTAGCTTTCTTT.

The CDR3 region is CASSGTTAGNTIYF. The CDR3 bases are TGCGCCAGCAGCGGTACGACAGCTGGAAACACCATATATTTT. This chain connects TRBV5-1 to TRBJ1-3, with D maybe TRBD1 (5 bases). The CDR3 is made up of 14 amino acids. Germline V gives CDR1 SGHRS, CDR2 YFSETQ. V dropped 4 bases and J dropped 2 bases, with 10 bases sitting between them.

The V gene is TRBV6-1, the J gene TRBJ1-6; D gene ambiguous. The germline V gene has CDR1 MNHNS and CDR2 SASEGT. The CDR3 has 12 residues. V shed 7 bases and J shed 13 bases, with 14 bases lying between them. CDR3: CASNDGVEPLHF. The CDR3 DNA reads as TGTGCCAGCAACGACGGAGTTGAGCCCCTCCACTTT.

This chain connects TRBV9 to TRBJ2-3, with 10 bases fitting TRBD2. Trimming cost V 3 bases and J 0 bases; bases outside gene matches: 10. Germline values: CDR1 SGDLS, CDR2 YYNGEE. This CDR3 spans 18 amino acids. The CDR3 nucleotides read TGTGCCAGCAGCGAGGATAGCGGGAGGCCTCGTAGCACAGATACGCAGTATTTT. This encodes CASSEDSGRPRSTDTQYF.